The rows below give T cell receptor beta chains drawn from one sample of a study of blood T cells in healthy people across ages. A single record per CDR3 protein comes from TCRdb applying MiXCR to the 5' RACE reads. This sample has approximately 800,000 distinct CDR3 sequences, with around 36% found just once. Sample: blood. These receptors were obtained from a man aged 18 to 29 in good health. The CDR3 runs from the conserved cysteine through the conserved F or W. Each record gives: CDR3 DNA, CDR3 protein, clone size, J gene, V gene, CDR3 length, D gene. D genes are given only for firm matches. Expanded clones are given a class, and other clones once, few, many or no size at all.

TGTGCCAGCAGCCTAGGTAATAGCGAGCACAATGAGCAGTACTTC | CASSLGNSEHNEQYF | - | TRBJ2-7 | TRBV7-2 | 15 | -
TGTGCCAGCAGGGGACAGGGAGGGAACACCGGGGAGCTGTTTTTT | CASRGQGGNTGELFF | - | TRBJ2-2 | TRBV2 | 15 | TRBD1
TGCGCCAGCAGCCAAAAGACTAGCGGGGGGCAAGAGACCCAGTACTTC | CASSQKTSGGQETQYF | - | TRBJ2-5 | TRBV4-1 | 16 | TRBD2
TGTGCCAGCAGTTTAGTTGCTTGGGCAGGCCAGGCCTCCTACAATGAGCAGTTCTTC | CASSLVAWAGQASYNEQFF | few | TRBJ2-1 | TRBV12-3/TRBV12-4 | 19 | -
TGTGCCAGCGGGGACAAGGCTGGGGCCAACGTCCTGACTTTC | CASGDKAGANVLTF | - | TRBJ2-6 | TRBV21-1 | 14 | -
TGTGAACAACATTATACGACGGACTATGGCTACACCTTC | CEQHYTTDYGYTF | - | TRBJ1-2 | TRBV2 | 13 | -
TGTGCCAGCAGCCTTCGACTAGCGGGGGGGCAGCTTTACAATGAGCAGTTCTTC | CASSLRLAGGQLYNEQFF | few | TRBJ2-1 | TRBV3-1 | 18 | TRBD2
TGTGCCATCAGGACGACTAGCGGGGGTGCGAACACCGGGGAGCTGTTTTTT | CAIRTTSGGANTGELFF | - | TRBJ2-2 | TRBV10-3 | 17 | TRBD2
TGCGCCAGCGGCGCCGGGACAGACTATGGCTACACCTTC | CASGAGTDYGYTF | - | TRBJ1-2 | TRBV4-3 | 13 | TRBD1
TGTGCCAGCAGTGAACAACCCGGAGGCTATGGCTACACCTTC | CASSEQPGGYGYTF | - | TRBJ1-2 | TRBV2 | 14 | -
TGTGCCAGCAGTGTTACTAGCGGGGGTTACTTACTCGCAGATACGCAGTATTTT | CASSVTSGGYLLADTQYF | few | TRBJ2-3 | TRBV6-1 | 18 | TRBD2
TGCGCCAGCAGCCAAGTTCCTAGCGGGGGTACAGATACGCAGTATTTT | CASSQVPSGGTDTQYF | many | TRBJ2-3 | TRBV4-3 | 16 | TRBD2
TGTACCAGCAGCTTACAACAGGGTAACAATGAGCAGTACTTC | CTSSLQQGNNEQYF | - | TRBJ2-7 | TRBV9 | 14 | -
TGCAGCGCGGCGCGCGGAAGCCCCTACGAGCAGTACTTC | CSAARGSPYEQYF | many | TRBJ2-7 | TRBV29-1 | 13 | -
TGTGCCACCAGCAGAGATTCAAAGCGGGCGAACACCGGGGAGCTGTTTTTT | CATSRDSKRANTGELFF | few | TRBJ2-2 | TRBV15 | 17 | -
TGCAGTGCTCAAACCGAGGGGATTAGAAATTCACCCCCCCACTTT | CSAQTEGIRNSPPHF | - | TRBJ1-6 | TRBV20-1 | 15 | -
TGTGCCAGCAGCTCACGGGGCTCCTATAATTCACCCCTCCACTTT | CASSSRGSYNSPLHF | - | TRBJ1-6 | TRBV11-2 | 15 | -
TGTGCCAGCAGTTTTCCGGGTCTTCAATCTGGGGCCAACGTCCTGACTTTC | CASSFPGLQSGANVLTF | - | TRBJ2-6 | TRBV28 | 17 | -
TGTGCCAGCAGCGTAGTGGCAGGGGGCACGGATGGCTACACCTTC | CASSVVAGGTDGYTF | few | TRBJ1-2 | TRBV9 | 15 | TRBD1
TGCGCCAGCAGTGCGGACGATGCCTATAATTCACCCCTCCACTTT | CASSADDAYNSPLHF | - | TRBJ1-6 | TRBV10-2 | 15 | -
TGTGCCAGCAGCCTCTCCTCCTTAGCCGTGAACACCGGGGAGCTGTTTTTT | CASSLSSLAVNTGELFF | - | TRBJ2-2 | TRBV7-9 | 17 | -
TGTGCCAGCAGCTTAGGGACAGACTCATCCTACACCTTC | CASSLGTDSSYTF | - | TRBJ1-2 | TRBV7-9 | 13 | -
TGTGCCAGCAGTTTAGAACAGGGGCTCTCACCCCTCCACTTT | CASSLEQGLSPLHF | - | TRBJ1-6 | TRBV27 | 14 | TRBD1
TGTGCCATCGGTGAGTTCGGGGCGGCGGTACGGACTAATGAGCAGTTCTTC | CAIGEFGAAVRTNEQFF | - | TRBJ2-1 | TRBV10-3 | 17 | -
TGTGCCAGCAGTGAGGCAGGGTCGAACACTGAAGCTTTCTTT | CASSEAGSNTEAFF | - | TRBJ1-1 | TRBV25-1 | 14 | -
TGCAGCGTGGGGGCCGGGACAGATACGCGACACCCTGGCTACACCTTC | CSVGAGTDTRHPGYTF | few | TRBJ1-2 | TRBV29-1 | 16 | TRBD1
TGTGCCAGCAGCTCAGAACCGGGACGGCTTAATTCACCCCTCCACTTT | CASSSEPGRLNSPLHF | few | TRBJ1-6 | TRBV7-9 | 16 | -
TGCAGTGCAGGGGAGGGACAGACTGTCTATGGCTACACCTTC | CSAGEGQTVYGYTF | - | TRBJ1-2 | TRBV20-1 | 14 | TRBD1
TGTGCCAGCAGAGAAACAGGGCAGGGCACTGAAGCTTTCTTT | CASRETGQGTEAFF | few | TRBJ1-1 | TRBV25-1 | 14 | -
TGTGCCAGCAGTTTGGACAGAGACAATCAGCCCCAGCATTTT | CASSLDRDNQPQHF | few | TRBJ1-5 | TRBV27 | 14 | -